Listed here is a single T cell receptor beta chain. Original data processing: Nucleated cell number was recorded as an estimate derived from reference gene primer amplification. Measured with immunoSEQ multiplex PCR; TCRdb has only the in-frame clones, and not every one. V and J calls and clone size are given by that table; D and trimming were obtained from the DNA. The data show a few hundred thousand clones, roughly 86% seen once. The CDR3 totals 16 residues. The germline CDR1 and CDR2 sequences are KGHSH and LQKENI. Trimming shortened V by 0 bases and J by 8 bases, and 14 bases separated the two germline ends. The data are from a study of blood T cell repertoires in COVID-19.

This TCR derives from a man younger than 35 with active or convalescent COVID-19. The chain joins TRBV18 to TRBJ1-6; D possibly corresponds to TRBD1 (6 bases). Sequencing was carried out using peripheral blood. The CDR3 coding sequence is TGTGCCAGCTCACCACCCTCTGGACAGTTTGATTCACCCCTCCACTTT. Residues: CASSPPSGQFDSPLHF. The whole variable domain, filled in from reference TRBV18 and TRBJ1-6, reads NAGVMQNPRHLVRRRGQEARLRCSPMKGHSHVYWYRQLPEEGLKFMVYLQKENIIDESGMPKERFSAEFPKEGPSILRIQQVVRGDSAAYFCASSPPSGQFDSPLHFGNGTRLTVT.